Listed here are 27 T cell receptor beta chains from one sample, sequenced in a study of OX40 agonist ivuxolimab in advanced cancers. Data came from immunoSEQ multiplex PCR; TCRdb stores just in-frame clones and leaves some out. The sample records tens of thousands of clones, roughly nine tenths being singletons. The sequenced sample was CD4+ or CD8+ T cells sorted from blood, obtained in a trial of the OX40 agonist ivuxolimab. These receptors originate from an adult with an advanced solid tumor such as melanoma, head and neck, liver or kidney cancer.

The V call is TRBV18, the J call TRBJ1-1; 7 positions agree with TRBD1. This CDR3 spans 15 amino acids. Germline CDR1 reads KGHSH; CDR2 reads LQKENI. V lost 3 bases, J lost 1 base, and 5 bases stayed unmatched. CDR3 coding DNA: TGTGCCAGCTCACCTTTGGGACAGCAGAACACTGAAGCTTTCTTT. Protein product: CASSPLGQQNTEAFF.

J is TRBJ2-4 and V is TRBV5-1; TRBD1 is a possible D gene (6 bases). In germline, CDR1 is SGHRS, CDR2 YFSETQ. CDR3 length equals 15 residues. V lost 4 bases and J lost 0, with 11 bases in between. The CDR3 reads CASSTEGGAKNIQYF. CDR3 in DNA: TGCGCCAGCAGCACGGAAGGGGGAGCCAAAAACATTCAGTACTTC.

The chain uses TRBV28 and TRBJ2-7; 7 positions match TRBD1. This CDR3 is built from 12 residues. J gave up 12 bases and V 5 bases, and 10 bases lay outside the gene matches. CDR1 and CDR2 (germline): MDHEN, SYDVKM. The DNA of the CDR3 is TGTGCCAGCAGTCCCGACAGGGCATTCTGGTACGTC. Translating it yields CASSPDRAFWYV.

J is TRBJ1-1 and V is TRBV28; the match to TRBD1 covers 9 bases. This CDR3 spans 14 amino acids. CDR1 MDHEN and CDR2 SYDVKM come from the germline V gene. V was pared by 6 bases and J by 5 bases, with 7 bases of the junction left unmatched. CDR3 amino acids: CASRRQGVWTEAFF. Here the CDR3 DNA reads TGTGCCAGCAGGCGACAGGGGGTATGGACTGAAGCTTTCTTT.

In its sample, this clone was seen a few times. V gene TRBV15 combines with J gene TRBJ2-5, with 13 nucleotides matching TRBD2. Germline-derived CDR1 and CDR2 are LNHNV and YYDKDF (reference sequence). J lost 0 bases, V lost 3 bases, and 7 bases had no gene match. The CDR3 has 18 amino acids. This CDR3 reads CATSRELAGGMYQETQYF. The CDR3 bases are TGTGCCACCAGCAGGGAACTAGCGGGAGGGATGTACCAAGAGACCCAGTACTTC.

V is TRBV5-5 and J is TRBJ1-2; D not resolved. CDR1 is SGHKS, CDR2 YYEKEE, per germline (reference sequence). The CDR3 has 16 amino acids. Between the trimmed V and J ends, which lost 4 bases and 8 bases, there was a span of 24 bases. The CDR3 spells CASSPIDTPVESGYTF. The CDR3 nucleotides read TGTGCCAGCAGCCCGATCGACACCCCGGTGGAGAGCGGCTACACCTTC.

This sequence joins TRBV11-1 and TRBJ2-3, with TRBD2 matching 8 bases. In germline, CDR1 is SGHAT, CDR2 FQDESV (reference sequence). V trimming: 7 bases; J trimming: 4 bases; junction bases outside the gene matches: 10. The CDR3 consists of 15 residues. CDR3 residues: CASTRDSGSPDTQYF. The DNA of the CDR3 is TGTGCCAGCACCCGTGACAGCGGGAGTCCAGATACGCAGTATTTT.

There are a few counts of this clone. This CDR3 is also generated by other DNA sequences in the sample. The chain couples TRBV11-2 to TRBJ1-1; D gene uncertain. In germline, CDR1 is SGHAT, CDR2 FQNNGV. The CDR3 runs to 13 residues. Trimming left V 3 bases short and J 1 base short, with 6 bases between. The chain's CDR3 is CASSFSTNTEAFF. DNA of the CDR3: TGTGCCAGCAGCTTTTCAACGAACACTGAAGCTTTCTTT.

V usage is TRBV5-1 and J usage is TRBJ1-4, with a tentative D call TRBD1 (5 bases). Germline V gene lookup returns CDR1 SGHRS and CDR2 YFSETQ. This CDR3 contains 16 residues. The V and J ends lost 1 base and 5 bases respectively, with 15 bases between them. CDR3: CASSLNQGALNEKLFF. The CDR3 DNA follows: TGCGCCAGCAGCTTGAATCAGGGAGCCCTAAATGAAAAACTGTTTTTT.

The chain recombines TRBV2 with TRBJ1-6, with a weak D call TRBD1 (5 bases). Germline V gives CDR1 SNHLY, CDR2 FYNNEI. CDR3 size: 15 residues. Trimming took off 3 bases at V and 6 bases at J, with 12 bases between the two ends. The CDR3 sequence is CASSENPRVNSPLHF. The CDR3 DNA is TGTGCCAGCAGTGAGAATCCCAGGGTTAATTCACCCCTCCACTTT.

In nucleotides, the CDR3 is TGTGCCAGCAGTTTTTGGGACAGGCAAGAGACCCAGTACTTC. Translation: CASSFWDRQETQYF. The J gene is TRBJ2-5, the V gene TRBV27; 8 bases align to TRBD1. J gave up 2 bases and V 3 bases, and 2 bases lay outside the gene matches. The CDR3 contains 14 residues. The germline V gene encodes CDR1 MNHEY and CDR2 SMNVEV (reference sequence).

The gene calls are TRBV10-3 and TRBJ2-7; possibly TRBD1 or TRBD2 for D (6 bases each). V was cut by 7 bases and J by 5 bases, with 18 bases left in between. CDR1 is ENHRY and CDR2 is SYGVKD in the germline V gene. The CDR3 is 14 amino acids. The CDR3 sequence is CAIKRGGKSNEQYF. Here the CDR3 DNA reads TGTGCCATCAAAAGAGGGGGGAAGAGTAACGAGCAGTACTTC.

J is TRBJ1-2 and V is TRBV27; possible D gene TRBD1, 5 bases. V lost 6 bases and J lost 4, with 15 bases in between. From germline, CDR1 is MNHEY and CDR2 SMNVEV (reference sequence). This CDR3 comprises 14 residues. In DNA form, the CDR3 reads TGTGCCAGCAGAAAGCCTGGGGCCGGCTATGGCTACACCTTC. Protein product: CASRKPGAGYGYTF.

The V call is TRBV5-1, the J call TRBJ2-7; TRBD1 agrees at 10 bases. Germline V CDR1 and CDR2: SGHRS, YFSETQ. There are 14 residues in the CDR3. V was pared by 1 base and J by 5 bases, with 3 bases of the junction left unmatched. CDR3 in amino acids: CASSLTGTGDEQYV. CDR3 coding DNA: TGCGCCAGCAGCTTGACCGGGACAGGGGACGAGCAGTACGTC.

This clone was recorded once. The chain combines TRBV7-9 with TRBJ1-2; D is undetermined. Germline assignment: CDR1 SEHNR and CDR2 FQNEAQ (reference sequence). The CDR3 consists of 13 residues. Trimming removed 5 bases from V and 8 bases from J, with 15 bases in between. The CDR3 protein is CASSPTEFIGYTF. CDR3 bases: TGTGCCAGCAGCCCGACGGAATTTATCGGCTACACCTTC. Together with reference TRBV7-9 and TRBJ1-2, the CDR3 gives the full variable domain: DTGVSQNPRHKITKRGQNVTFRCDPISEHNRLYWYRQTLGQGPEFLTYFQNEAQLEKSRLLSDRFSAERPKGSFSTLEIQRTEQGDSAMYLCASSPTEFIGYTFGSGTRLTVV.

CDR3 in amino acids: CASTSGGFPSYNEQFF. CDR3 bases: TGTGCCAGCACCTCGGGGGGATTCCCCTCCTACAATGAGCAGTTCTTC. V gene TRBV5-6 combines with J gene TRBJ2-1; 7 nucleotides match TRBD2. Germline loops: CDR1 SGHDT, CDR2 YYEEEE. Trimming at V came to 6 bases and at J to 0 bases, leaving 9 bases not matched to a gene. This CDR3 comprises 16 residues. The full variable domain, rest sourced from reference TRBV5-6 and TRBJ2-1, is DAGVTQSPTHLIKTRGQQVTLRCSPKSGHDTVSWYQQALGQGPQFIFQYYEEEERQRGNFPDRFSGHQFPNYSSELNVNALLLGDSALYLCASTSGGFPSYNEQFFGPGTRLTVL.

The J gene is TRBJ2-3, the V gene TRBV5-6; 8 bases fit TRBD2. The CDR3 consists of 16 residues. The germline V gene has CDR1 SGHDT and CDR2 YYEEEE. The J segment lost 1 base and the V segment lost 2 bases, leaving 6 bases of the junction unmatched. The CDR3 nucleotides are TGTGCCAGCAGCTTCTCCGGGGGGGAACGCACAGATACGCAGTATTTT. This encodes CASSFSGGERTDTQYF.

The chain combines TRBV18 with TRBJ2-3; TRBD1 aligns across 10 bases. This CDR3 region has 15 residues. With 4 bases clipped from V and 4 bases from J, the junction kept 5 bases outside the gene matches. In germline, CDR1 is KGHSH, CDR2 LQKENI. The DNA of the CDR3 is TGTGCCAGCTCACGGGACAGGGGCCCGCCAGATACGCAGTATTTT. Translation gives CASSRDRGPPDTQYF.

This clone appeared a single time. This chain uses TRBV7-2 with TRBJ1-6, with 7 bases matching TRBD1. This CDR3 has 16 residues. Germline V gene lookup returns CDR1 SGHTA and CDR2 FQGNSA. V gave up 2 bases and J gave up 7 bases; unmatched junction bases: 8. As DNA, the CDR3 is TGTGCCAGCAGCTTACTTGTAGGGGGCAGGAATTCACCCCTCCACTTT. It specifies CASSLLVGGRNSPLHF.

The chain recombines TRBV5-6 with TRBJ2-3; D call uncertain. The CDR3 is 14 amino acids. V shed 0 bases and J shed 2 bases, with 7 bases lying between them. CDR1 is SGHDT, CDR2 YYEEEE, per germline. CDR3 nucleotides: TGTGCCAGCAGCTTGGGACCAAACACAGATACGCAGTATTTT. Its translation is CASSLGPNTDTQYF.

The CDR3 DNA reads TGTGCCAGCAGCTCCGGACAGCTACGAGGTCAGCCCCAGCATTTT. Translated, it gives CASSSGQLRGQPQHF. The chain uses TRBV7-2 and TRBJ1-5, with D possibly being TRBD1 (6 bases). Trimming pared 4 bases from V and 6 bases from J, leaving 16 bases between. This CDR3 comprises 15 residues. Looked up from germline, CDR1 is SGHTA and CDR2 is FQGNSA.

This clone has only one observation. This chain joins TRBV2 and TRBJ1-2; D unresolved. CDR3 length: 15 amino acids. Germline V gene data show CDR1 as SNHLY and CDR2 as FYNNEI. The V and J ends lost 4 bases and 0 bases respectively, with 12 bases between them. The CDR3 nucleotides read TGTGCCAGCAGTGCCCACCGTGGGGCTAACTATGGCTACACCTTC. Protein product: CASSAHRGANYGYTF.

The rearrangement uses TRBV5-1 and TRBJ2-5; 9 bases are a match to TRBD1. After removal of 5 bases from V and 3 bases from J, the junction contained 11 bases not matched to a gene. This CDR3 is built from 16 residues. Looked up from germline, CDR1 is SGHRS and CDR2 is YFSETQ. CDR3 loop: CASREFWTGDEETQYF. CDR3 DNA: TGCGCCAGCAGGGAATTCTGGACAGGGGATGAAGAGACCCAGTACTTC.

This rearrangement joins TRBV5-1 to TRBJ1-4, with D possibly TRBD1 on 6 matching bases. In germline, CDR1 is SGHRS, CDR2 YFSETQ. This CDR3 spans 18 amino acids. The V end was cut by 1 base, the J end by 0 bases, with 16 bases between. In DNA, the CDR3 is TGCGCCAGCAGCTTGAGGGGGGGATCGGTCTCAACTAATGAAAAACTGTTTTTT. It encodes CASSLRGGSVSTNEKLFF.

This chain links TRBV5-6 with TRBJ2-5; 11 bases are shared with TRBD1. CDR1 is SGHDT and CDR2 is YYEEEE in the germline V gene. The CDR3 totals 16 residues. The V and J ends lost 3 bases and 2 bases, in that order; junction bases with no gene match: 6. CDR3 bases: TGTGCCAGCAGCTATGGGACAGGGGGTTTACAAGAGACCCAGTACTTC. It encodes CASSYGTGGLQETQYF.

The CDR3 spells CASSFGETQYF. In nucleotides, the CDR3 is TGCGCCAGCAGCTTCGGAGAGACCCAGTACTTC. This sequence joins TRBV5-1 and TRBJ2-5; D remains unclear. The CDR3 is 11 amino acids. V was clipped by 2 bases and J by 4 bases, with 3 bases between them. Per germline, CDR1 SGHRS and CDR2 YFSETQ.

The chain couples TRBV6-1 to TRBJ2-3, with D perhaps assigned TRBD1 or TRBD2 (5 bases each). The CDR3 has 16 amino acids. Germline V gene sequence: CDR1 MNHNS, CDR2 SASEGT. The V and J ends lost 0 bases and 2 bases respectively, with 12 bases between them. The CDR3 here is CASSEAGRILTDTQYF. In DNA, the CDR3 is TGTGCCAGCAGTGAAGCGGGACGCATCCTCACAGATACGCAGTATTTT.